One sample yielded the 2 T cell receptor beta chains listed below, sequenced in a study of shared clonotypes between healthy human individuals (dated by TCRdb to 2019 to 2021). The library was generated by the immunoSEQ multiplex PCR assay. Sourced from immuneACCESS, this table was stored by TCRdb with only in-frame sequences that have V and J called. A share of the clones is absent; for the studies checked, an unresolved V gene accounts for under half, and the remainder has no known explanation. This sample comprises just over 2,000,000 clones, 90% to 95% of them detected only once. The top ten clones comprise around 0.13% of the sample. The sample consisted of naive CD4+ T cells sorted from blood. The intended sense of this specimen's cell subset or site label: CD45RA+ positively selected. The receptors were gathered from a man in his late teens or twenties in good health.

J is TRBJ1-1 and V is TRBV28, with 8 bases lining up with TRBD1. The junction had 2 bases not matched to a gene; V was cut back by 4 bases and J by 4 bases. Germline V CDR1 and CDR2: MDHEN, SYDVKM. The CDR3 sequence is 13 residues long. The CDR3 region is CASSSTGATEAFF. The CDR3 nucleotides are TGTGCCAGCAGTTCGACAGGGGCCACTGAAGCTTTCTTT.

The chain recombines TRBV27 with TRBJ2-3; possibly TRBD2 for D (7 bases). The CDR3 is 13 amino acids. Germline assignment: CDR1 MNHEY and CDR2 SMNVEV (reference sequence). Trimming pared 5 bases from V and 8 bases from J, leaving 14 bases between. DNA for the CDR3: TGTGCCAGCAGTCCCGGAGGGGGGGTTACGCAGTATTTT. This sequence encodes CASSPGGGVTQYF.